The present T cell receptor (beta chain) was sequenced within a study of shared clonotypes between healthy human individuals. About the study: The donor pool was made up of two women and three men aged 18 to 49.

Study-level results: Non-shared clonotypes were found to have lower generation probabilities than the clonotypes that were shared by all four of the sorted-subset donors. Limitation of the genetic and exposure-history diversity represented came from the few donors.

This clone occurred many times. The antigen remains undetermined. The same CDR3 is also encoded by other DNA sequences in this sample. Several immunoSEQ plates held equal portions of the genomic DNA taken from each subset. TCRdb's copy holds only in-frame clones and misses some; the assay was immunoSEQ multiplex PCR. Here the sample spans about 710,000 clones, around 73% being singletons. Trimming took 5 bases from V and 1 from J, leaving 6 bases between them. This CDR3 is built from 12 residues. CDR1 and CDR2 from the germline V gene are MGHDK and SYGVNS. What was sequenced was memory CD4+ T cells sorted from blood. Stated subset: CD45RA-negative fraction. The gene calls are TRBV25-1 and TRBJ2-7; D gene ambiguous. This receptor was obtained from a woman aged 30 to 39 in good health. The CDR3 bases are TGTGCCAGCAGTCGCGCATCCTACGAGCAGTACTTC. Translated: CASSRASYEQYF.